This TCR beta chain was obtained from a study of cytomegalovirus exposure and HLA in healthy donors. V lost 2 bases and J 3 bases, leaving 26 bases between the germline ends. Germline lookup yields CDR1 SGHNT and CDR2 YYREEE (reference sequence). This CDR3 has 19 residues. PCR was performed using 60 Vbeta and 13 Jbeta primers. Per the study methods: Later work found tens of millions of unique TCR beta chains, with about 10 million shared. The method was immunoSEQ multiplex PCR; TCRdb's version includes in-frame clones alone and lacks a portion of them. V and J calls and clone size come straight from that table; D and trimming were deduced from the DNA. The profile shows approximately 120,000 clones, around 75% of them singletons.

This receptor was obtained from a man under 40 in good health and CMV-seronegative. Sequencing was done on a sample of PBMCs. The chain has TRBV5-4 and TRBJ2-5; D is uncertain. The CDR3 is CASSLIMVHPPSSKETQYF. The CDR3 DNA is TGTGCCAGCAGCTTAATCATGGTTCATCCTCCCTCCTCTAAAGAGACCCAGTACTTC. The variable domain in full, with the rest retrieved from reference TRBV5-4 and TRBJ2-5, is ETGVTQSPTHLIKTRGQQVTLRCSSQSGHNTVSWYQQALGQGPQFIFQYYREEENGRGNFPPRFSGLQFPNYSSELNVNALELDDSALYLCASSLIMVHPPSSKETQYFGPGTRLLVL.